Listed here are 13 T cell receptor beta chains from one sample, sequenced in a study of molecular identifiers for immune sequencing clone quantification. Each CDR3 protein gets one entry after TCRdb re-called the PCR reads with MiXCR. The table lists about half a million distinct CDR3 sequences, 20% to 25% of them singletons. Sample: naive CD8+ T cells from blood, with Jurkat cell RNA spiked in. Subset denoted: FACS-sorted CD8+CD4-CCR7+CD45RA+ naive T cells. The origin of the receptors is a human donor in good health. Some libraries in this study had Jurkat cell RNA spiked in.

This clonotype occurred many times. The chain has TRBV9 and TRBJ2-3; 14 positions agree with TRBD2. Germline loops: CDR1 SGDLS, CDR2 YYNGEE. Trimming took 3 bases from V and 4 from J; bases not matched to a gene: 7. The CDR3 loop spans 17 amino acids. CDR3 DNA sequence: TGTGCCAGCAGCGGGGGGACTAGCGGGAGTTTCCCAGATACGCAGTATTTT. Residues: CASSGGTSGSFPDTQYF.

This clonotype was detected only a few times. The chain joins TRBV20-1 to TRBJ2-1; D remains unclear. V lost 0 bases and J lost 8, with 14 bases in between. CDR1 and CDR2 (germline): DFQATT, SNEGSKA (reference sequence). The length of the CDR3 is 14 residues. CDR3 region: CSARDLRLSHEQFF. DNA for the CDR3: TGCAGTGCTAGAGATCTAAGGTTATCGCATGAGCAGTTCTTC.

The chain has TRBV13 and TRBJ2-3, with D tentatively TRBD1 (5 bases). Germline loops: CDR1 PRHDT, CDR2 FYEKMQ (reference sequence). The CDR3 totals 15 residues. In nucleotides, the CDR3 is TGTGCTTCACTGGTGTGGGGCCGTACGTTAGATACGCAGTATTTT. This translates into CASLVWGRTLDTQYF.

There are many counts of this clonotype. V is TRBV5-1 and J is TRBJ1-1; D call uncertain. Looked up from germline, CDR1 is SGHRS and CDR2 is YFSETQ. V was pared by 4 bases and J by 0 bases, with 10 bases between. The CDR3 is 14 amino acids. CDR3: CASSNVPVNTEAFF. The CDR3 region has the DNA TGCGCCAGCAGCAATGTCCCAGTGAACACTGAAGCTTTCTTT.

As regards this clonotype: Being one base from a much bigger clone, this may be a read error. The chain uses TRBV29-1 and TRBJ2-7; 8 bases fit TRBD1. Germline assignment: CDR1 SQVTM and CDR2 ANQGSEA. The CDR3 totals 13 residues. CDR3 residues: CSVVLQGAIEQCF. CDR3 in DNA: TGCAGCGTTGTCCTCCAGGGGGCGATCGAGCAGTGCTTC.

The table lists this clonotype with a few counts. This chain links TRBV12-5 with TRBJ2-7; D not resolved. CDR3 size: 13 residues. V lost 6 bases, J lost 6 bases, and 15 bases lay in between. Germline assignment: CDR1 LGHNT and CDR2 FRNRAP. The CDR3 protein is CASGTLGPGEQYF. The DNA for the CDR3 is TGTGCTAGTGGCACCCTCGGGCCTGGCGAGCAGTACTTC.

V usage is TRBV7-6 and J usage is TRBJ2-2; 7 nucleotides match TRBD1. The V gene end was trimmed by 5 bases and the J gene end by 6 bases; junction bases not matched to a gene: 9. The length of the CDR3 is 15 residues. The germline V gene encodes CDR1 SGHVS and CDR2 FNYEAQ. CDR3 DNA sequence: TGTGCCAGCAGCCCAACAGGGGTCGGGGCCGGGGAGCTGTTTTTT. This encodes CASSPTGVGAGELFF.

This clonotype is a singleton in its sample. A much larger clone differs from this one at a single base, so this may be a read error. The chain employs TRBV5-1 and TRBJ1-4, with TRBD1 as a possible D gene (5 bases). Looked up from germline, CDR1 is SGHRS and CDR2 is YFSETQ. This CDR3 is 14 amino acids long. CDR3 coding DNA: TGCGCCAGCAGCGAGGACAACACTAATGAAAAACTGTCTTTT. It encodes CASSEDNTNEKLSF.

There are a few counts of this clonotype. The chain couples TRBV27 to TRBJ2-3, with TRBD1 as a possible D gene (5 bases). Germline assignment: CDR1 MNHEY and CDR2 SMNVEV (reference sequence). The V and J ends lost 1 base and 2 bases respectively, with 13 bases between them. The CDR3 is 16 amino acids. For the CDR3, the DNA is TGTGCCAGCAGTTTATTATCGCAGGGCCACACAGATACGCAGTATTTT. It translates to CASSLLSQGHTDTQYF.

This clonotype has a count of ten or more. V is TRBV4-1 and J is TRBJ1-1; 7 nucleotides agree with TRBD1. The V gene end was trimmed by 2 bases and the J gene end by 5 bases; junction bases not matched to a gene: 8. The CDR3 extends over 15 amino acids. In germline, CDR1 is MGHRA, CDR2 YSYEKL. CDR3 amino acids: CASSQSPGGGTEAFF. The CDR3 bases are TGCGCCAGCAGCCAAAGCCCAGGGGGAGGGACTGAAGCTTTCTTT.

This clonotype appeared a few times. V and J are TRBV10-1 and TRBJ1-6, with D unclear. V lost 8 bases and J 5 bases, leaving 22 bases between the germline ends. This CDR3 has 17 residues. Germline V gene lookup returns CDR1 WNHNN and CDR2 SYGVQD (reference sequence). The CDR3 DNA is TGCGCCAGCGGGGAACGTAGGGCTCTATTCGATAATTCACCCCTCCACTTT. Translation gives CASGERRALFDNSPLHF.

This clonotype showed up many times. The chain couples TRBV7-2 to TRBJ2-3; D gene unclear. The CDR3 extends over 14 amino acids. Germline V CDR1 and CDR2: SGHTA, FQGNSA. Trimming removed 4 bases from V and 1 base from J, with 9 bases in between. The CDR3 region is CASSSWAGTDTQYF. The CDR3 nucleotides read TGTGCCAGCAGCTCCTGGGCGGGCACAGATACGCAGTATTTT.

This chain uses TRBV18 with TRBJ2-1; weak D call: TRBD2 (6 bases). Trimming removed 3 bases from V and 5 bases from J, with 23 bases in between. Germline lookup yields CDR1 KGHSH and CDR2 LQKENI. CDR3 size: 18 residues. The CDR3 loop reads CASSPVLFFTGLDNEQFF. CDR3 bases: TGTGCCAGCTCACCGGTTCTGTTTTTCACGGGACTCGACAATGAGCAGTTCTTC.